This T cell receptor (beta chain) was obtained from a study of PD-L1 blockade in urothelial cancer. On the study more broadly: Every 3 weeks, patients received intravenous atezolizumab 1,200 mg, beginning 2014. In terms of prior chemotherapy, patients had received 0 to 3 regimens.

Synthetic spike-ins, TCR analog templates, were added into each PCR. The table came from immunoSEQ multiplex PCR; TCRdb's copy has only in-frame clones and leaves some out. The sample carries about 51,000 clones, about 86% recorded once. Documented time point: pretreatment peripheral blood. Sequencing was performed on PBMCs, taken around atezolizumab (anti-PD-L1) treatment. The sequence was collected from a man between 60 and 75 years old with urothelial cancer.

The CDR3 loop reads CASSITILGNQPQHF. Written as DNA, the CDR3 is TGTGCCAGTAGTATTACGATCCTAGGCAATCAGCCCCAGCATTTT. The V and J genes are TRBV19 and TRBJ1-5; D gene unclear. CDR3 length: 15 amino acids. With 3 bases removed from V and 2 bases from J, the gap between germline ends came to 11 bases. CDR1 LNHDA and CDR2 SQIVND come from the germline V gene (reference sequence). Drawing the rest from reference TRBV19 and TRBJ1-5, the complete variable domain is DGGITQSPKYLFRKEGQNVTLSCEQNLNHDAMYWYRQDPGQGLRLIYYSQIVNDFQKGDIAEGYSVSREKKESFPLTVTSAQKNPTAFYLCASSITILGNQPQHFGDGTRLSIL.